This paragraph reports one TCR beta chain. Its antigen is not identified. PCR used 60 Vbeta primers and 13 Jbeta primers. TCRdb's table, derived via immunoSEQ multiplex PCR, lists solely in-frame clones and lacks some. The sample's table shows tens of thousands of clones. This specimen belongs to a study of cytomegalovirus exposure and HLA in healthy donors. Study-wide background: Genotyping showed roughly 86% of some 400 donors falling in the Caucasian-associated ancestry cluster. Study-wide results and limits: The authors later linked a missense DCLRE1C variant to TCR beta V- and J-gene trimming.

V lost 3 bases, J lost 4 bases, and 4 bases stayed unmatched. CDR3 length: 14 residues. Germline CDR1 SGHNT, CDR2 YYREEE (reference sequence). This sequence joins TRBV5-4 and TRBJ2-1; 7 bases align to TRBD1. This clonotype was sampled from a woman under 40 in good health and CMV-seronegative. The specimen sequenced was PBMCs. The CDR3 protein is CASSSMDRYNEQFF. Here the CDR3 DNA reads TGTGCCAGCAGCTCCATGGACAGGTACAATGAGCAGTTCTTC.